The clone carrying this T cell receptor (beta chain) has ten or more counts. These data belong to a study of T cells after yellow fever vaccination. V was trimmed by 5 bases and J by 2 bases, leaving 19 bases between them. The CDR3 is 16 amino acids. Germline CDR1 reads SGHRS; CDR2 reads YFSETQ. Using its own MiXCR run on the 5' RACE reads, TCRdb lists one record per CDR3 protein. The table lists 350,000 or so distinct CDR3 sequences, roughly 8% of them singletons. The sample in question was PBMCs, obtained about 41 days after the first yellow fever vaccination. The V and J genes are TRBV5-1 and TRBJ2-5; a possible D gene is TRBD1 (5 bases). The receptor comes from a man aged 18 to 29 who received the YFV17D yellow fever vaccine. Here the CDR3 DNA reads TGCGCCAGCAGTTGGGGCAGGACCGGAGCTCAAGAGACCCAGTACTTC. Encoded protein: CASSWGRTGAQETQYF. Variable domain in full (rest from reference TRBV5-1 and TRBJ2-5): KAGVTQTPRYLIKTRGQQVTLSCSPISGHRSVSWYQQTPGQGLQFLFEYFSETQRNKGNFPGRFSGRQFSNSRSEMNVSTLELGDSALYLCASSWGRTGAQETQYFGPGTRLLVL.